These 7 T cell receptor beta chains were all obtained from the same sample, sequenced in a study of long-term antiretroviral therapy in people with HIV. A v3.0 immunoSEQ assay was performed at survey level. Only in-frame clones appear in the TCRdb table, and some are missing; sequencing was by immunoSEQ multiplex PCR. Of roughly 20,000 clones in the sample, about nine tenths were seen once. The sample here was unsorted PBMCs, taken 0.5 years after starting antiretroviral therapy. These receptors originate from a man aged 35 to 55 with HIV.

V gene TRBV19 combines with J gene TRBJ1-5; TRBD1 matches at 7 bases. Germline-derived CDR1 and CDR2 are LNHDA and SQIVND (reference sequence). V shed 3 bases and J 2 bases; nucleotides not matched to a gene: 4. CDR3 length: 15 amino acids. Written as DNA, the CDR3 is TGTGCCAGTAGTATCGGTCAGGGGGGCAATCAGCCCCAGCATTTT. This codes for CASSIGQGGNQPQHF.

The V call is TRBV25-1, the J call TRBJ2-3, with a tentative D call TRBD2 (5 bases). Trimming removed 4 bases at V and 5 bases at J, with 16 bases between. The CDR3 is made up of 15 amino acids. The germline gives CDR1 MGHDK, CDR2 SYGVNS. The CDR3 protein is CASSALGAVGDTQYF. The CDR3 DNA reads TGTGCCAGCAGTGCTCTGGGAGCGGTGGGAGATACGCAGTATTTT.

The chain employs TRBV27 and TRBJ2-1; no clear D gene. CDR1 MNHEY and CDR2 SMNVEV come from the germline V gene (reference sequence). The CDR3 consists of 14 residues. The V end was cut by 3 bases, the J end by 6 bases, with 12 bases between. DNA of the CDR3: TGTGCCAGCAGTTTTCACGAGGCCCCCAATGAGCAGTTCTTC. Translating it yields CASSFHEAPNEQFF.

The chain carries TRBV5-4 and TRBJ2-7; 10 nucleotides agree with TRBD2. This CDR3 has 14 residues. The J segment lost 4 bases and the V segment lost 4 bases, leaving 5 bases of the junction unmatched. In germline, CDR1 is SGHNT, CDR2 YYREEE (reference sequence). In nucleotides, the CDR3 is TGTGCCAGCAGCCCGGGACTAGCGCCTTACGAGCAGTACTTC. It specifies CASSPGLAPYEQYF.

The chain carries TRBV5-1 and TRBJ2-2; D perhaps matches TRBD1 (6 bases). The germline V gene has CDR1 SGHRS and CDR2 YFSETQ. This CDR3 contains 17 residues. V lost 0 bases to trimming and J lost 6 bases, with 18 bases between them. The CDR3: CASSLAGTGSYAGELFF. CDR3 DNA: TGCGCCAGCAGCTTGGCCGGTACAGGGTCCTATGCCGGGGAGCTGTTTTTT.

The genes are TRBV4-3 and TRBJ2-3; maybe TRBD2 (6 bases). The germline V gene has CDR1 LGHNA and CDR2 YSLEER. Trimming left V 2 bases short and J 3 bases short, with 15 bases between. This CDR3 is 16 amino acids long. The CDR3 DNA reads TGCGCCAGCAGCCAACGGTCCGCGGGACTTACAGATACGCAGTATTTT. It encodes CASSQRSAGLTDTQYF.

This chain uses TRBV2 with TRBJ1-1; D unclear. V was shortened by 5 bases and J by 0 bases, with 7 bases between the two germline ends. This CDR3 comprises 13 residues. CDR1 is SNHLY and CDR2 is FYNNEI in the germline V gene. DNA for the CDR3: TGTGCCAGCAGTCAACAGATGAACACTGAAGCTTTCTTT. Translated, it gives CASSQQMNTEAFF.